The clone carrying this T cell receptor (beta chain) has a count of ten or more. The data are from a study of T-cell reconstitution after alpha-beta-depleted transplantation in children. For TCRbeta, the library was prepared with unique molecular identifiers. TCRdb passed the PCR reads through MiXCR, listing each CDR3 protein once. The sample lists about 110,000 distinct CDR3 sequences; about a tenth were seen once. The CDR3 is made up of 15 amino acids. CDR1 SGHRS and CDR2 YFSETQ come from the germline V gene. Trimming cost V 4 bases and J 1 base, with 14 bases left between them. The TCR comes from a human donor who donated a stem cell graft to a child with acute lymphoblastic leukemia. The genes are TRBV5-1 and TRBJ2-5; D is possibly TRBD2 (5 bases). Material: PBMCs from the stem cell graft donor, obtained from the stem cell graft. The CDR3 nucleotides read TGCGCCAGCAGCCCACAGACGCGGGCCCAAGAGACCCAGTACTTC. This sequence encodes CASSPQTRAQETQYF.